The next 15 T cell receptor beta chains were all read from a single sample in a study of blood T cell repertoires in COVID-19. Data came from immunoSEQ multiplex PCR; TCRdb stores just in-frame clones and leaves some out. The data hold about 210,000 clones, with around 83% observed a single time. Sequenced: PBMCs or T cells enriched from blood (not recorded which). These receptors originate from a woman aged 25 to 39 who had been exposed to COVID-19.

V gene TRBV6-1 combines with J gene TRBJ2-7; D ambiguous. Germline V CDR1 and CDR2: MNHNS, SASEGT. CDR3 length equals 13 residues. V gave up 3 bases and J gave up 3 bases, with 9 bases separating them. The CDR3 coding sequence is TGTGCCAGCAGTGAGTTGCCCAGCTACGAGCAGTACTTC. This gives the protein CASSELPSYEQYF.

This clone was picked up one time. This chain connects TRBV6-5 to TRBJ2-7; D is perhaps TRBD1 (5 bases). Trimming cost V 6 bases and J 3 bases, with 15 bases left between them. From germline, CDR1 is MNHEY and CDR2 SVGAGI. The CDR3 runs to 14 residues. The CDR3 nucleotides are TGTGCCAGCAGGGCAAGTTCCCAGGGCTACGAGCAGTACTTC. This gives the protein CASRASSQGYEQYF.

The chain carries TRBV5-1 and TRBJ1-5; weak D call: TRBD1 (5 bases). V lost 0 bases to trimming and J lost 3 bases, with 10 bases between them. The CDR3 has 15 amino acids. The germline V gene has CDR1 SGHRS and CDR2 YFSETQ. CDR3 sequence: CASSLDTGPNQPQHF. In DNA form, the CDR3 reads TGCGCCAGCAGCTTGGATACAGGTCCCAATCAGCCCCAGCATTTT.

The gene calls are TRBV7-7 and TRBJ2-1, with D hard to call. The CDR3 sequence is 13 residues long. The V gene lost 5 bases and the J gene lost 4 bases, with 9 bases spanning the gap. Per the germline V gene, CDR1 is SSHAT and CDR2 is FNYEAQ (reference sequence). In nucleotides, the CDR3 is TGTGCCAGCAGCCAAGGAGATTACAATGAGCAGTTCTTC. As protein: CASSQGDYNEQFF.

The CDR3 DNA is TGTGCCAGTAGTCCGAGGGGACACCATAATTCACCCCTCCACTTT. Protein product: CASSPRGHHNSPLHF. The chain uses TRBV19 and TRBJ1-6, with a possible D match to TRBD1 (6 bases). The CDR3 contains 15 residues. The V gene's germline CDR1 is LNHDA and CDR2 SQIVND (reference sequence). The V end lost 5 bases, the J end lost 5 bases, and 13 bases lay between the germline ends.

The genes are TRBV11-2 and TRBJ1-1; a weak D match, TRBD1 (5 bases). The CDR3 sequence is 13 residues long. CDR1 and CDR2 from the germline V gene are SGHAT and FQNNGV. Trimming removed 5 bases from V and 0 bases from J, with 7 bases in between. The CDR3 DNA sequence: TGTGCCAGCAGCCCGACAGTGAACACTGAAGCTTTCTTT. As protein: CASSPTVNTEAFF.

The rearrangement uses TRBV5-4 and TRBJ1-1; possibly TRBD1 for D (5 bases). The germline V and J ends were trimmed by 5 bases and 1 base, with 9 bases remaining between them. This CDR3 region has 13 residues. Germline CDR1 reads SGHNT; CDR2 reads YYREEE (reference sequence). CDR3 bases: TGTGCCAGCAGGCGTACAGGGAACACTGAAGCTTTCTTT. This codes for CASRRTGNTEAFF.

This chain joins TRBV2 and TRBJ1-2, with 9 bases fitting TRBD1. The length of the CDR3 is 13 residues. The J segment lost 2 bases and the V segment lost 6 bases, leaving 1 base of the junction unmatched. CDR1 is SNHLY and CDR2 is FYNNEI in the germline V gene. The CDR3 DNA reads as TGTGCCAGCAGAGGGACAGGGAACTATGGCTACACCTTC. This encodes CASRGTGNYGYTF.

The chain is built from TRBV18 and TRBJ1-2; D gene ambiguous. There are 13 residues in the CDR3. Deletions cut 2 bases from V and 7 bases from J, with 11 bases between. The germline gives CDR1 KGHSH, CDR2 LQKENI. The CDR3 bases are TGTGCCAGCTCACCAATTGAGGCGGGTGGCTACACCTTC. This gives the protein CASSPIEAGGYTF.

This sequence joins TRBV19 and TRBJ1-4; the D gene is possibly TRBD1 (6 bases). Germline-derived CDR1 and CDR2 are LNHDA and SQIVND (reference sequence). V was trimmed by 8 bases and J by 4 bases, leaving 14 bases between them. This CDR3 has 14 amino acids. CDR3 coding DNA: TGTGCCAGTGGGCGACAGGTGCTTAATGAAAAACTGTTTTTT. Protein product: CASGRQVLNEKLFF.

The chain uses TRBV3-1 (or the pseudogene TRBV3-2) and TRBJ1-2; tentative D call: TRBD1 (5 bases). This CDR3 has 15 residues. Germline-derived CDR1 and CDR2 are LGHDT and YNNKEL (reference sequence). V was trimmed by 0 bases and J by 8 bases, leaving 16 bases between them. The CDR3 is CASSQDPGTSKGYTF. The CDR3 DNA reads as TGTGCCAGCAGCCAAGACCCCGGGACTTCGAAAGGCTACACCTTC.

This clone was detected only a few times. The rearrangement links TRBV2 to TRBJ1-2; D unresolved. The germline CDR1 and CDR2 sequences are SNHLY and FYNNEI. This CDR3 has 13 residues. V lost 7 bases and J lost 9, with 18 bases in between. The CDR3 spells CASNPGGPLSYTF. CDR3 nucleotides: TGTGCCAGCAACCCAGGAGGACCTCTCAGCTACACCTTC.

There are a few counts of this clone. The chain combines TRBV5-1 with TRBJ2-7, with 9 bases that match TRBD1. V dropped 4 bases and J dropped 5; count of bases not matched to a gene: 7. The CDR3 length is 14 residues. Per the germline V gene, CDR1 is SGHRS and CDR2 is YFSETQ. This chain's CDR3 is CASSEGQGVNEQYF. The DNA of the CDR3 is TGCGCCAGCAGCGAGGGACAGGGAGTCAACGAGCAGTACTTC. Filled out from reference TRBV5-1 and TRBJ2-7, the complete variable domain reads KAGVTQTPRYLIKTRGQQVTLSCSPISGHRSVSWYQQTPGQGLQFLFEYFSETQRNKGNFPGRFSGRQFSNSRSEMNVSTLELGDSALYLCASSEGQGVNEQYFGPGTRLTVT.

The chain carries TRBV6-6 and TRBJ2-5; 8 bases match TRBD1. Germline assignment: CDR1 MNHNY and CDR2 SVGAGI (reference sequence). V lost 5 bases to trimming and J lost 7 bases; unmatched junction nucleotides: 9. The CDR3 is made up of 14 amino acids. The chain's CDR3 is CASSQTGAEGTQYF. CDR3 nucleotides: TGTGCCAGCAGTCAGACAGGGGCCGAGGGGACCCAGTACTTC.

CDR3 DNA: TGTGCCAGCAGCTCCCCCTACTTGAGGGAAAAACTGTTTTTT. Its protein is CASSSPYLREKLFF. The chain joins TRBV7-8 to TRBJ1-4; no firm D call. This CDR3 has 14 amino acids. Trimming stripped 4 bases from V and 8 bases from J, with 14 bases between. The germline CDR1 and CDR2 sequences are SGHVS and FQNEAQ.